Given below is one T cell receptor (beta chain) in context. As processed by the authors: By means of reference gene primer amplification, nucleated cell counts were estimated. Data came from immunoSEQ multiplex PCR; TCRdb stores just in-frame clones and leaves some out. The V and J calls and clone size were taken over from that table, and D and trimming were inferred from the DNA. The table includes hundreds of thousands of clones, 89% detected once. This sample is part of a study of blood T cell repertoires in COVID-19. The wider study: PBMCs, B-cell-depleted T cells, or T cells were the source of the cDNA or gDNA that made up the material.

Trimming cost V 5 bases and J 5 bases, with 12 bases left between them. Germline CDR1 reads LNHDA; CDR2 reads SQIVND (reference sequence). The CDR3 runs 13 residues. This TCR was sampled from a man in his fifties or sixties who had recovered from COVID-19. The sample was PBMCs or T cells enriched from blood (not recorded which). The chain links TRBV19 to TRBJ2-5, with D possibly TRBD1 on 6 matching bases. The CDR3 DNA sequence: TGTGCCAGTAGTGTACAGGGATATGAGACCCAGTACTTC. Its translation: CASSVQGYETQYF. The whole variable domain, remainder taken from reference TRBV19 and TRBJ2-5, is DGGITQSPKYLFRKEGQNVTLSCEQNLNHDAMYWYRQDPGQGLRLIYYSQIVNDFQKGDIAEGYSVSREKKESFPLTVTSAQKNPTAFYLCASSVQGYETQYFGPGTRLLVL.